The 2 T cell receptor beta chains below were found in one sample sequenced in a study of T cell responses to AZD1222 COVID-19 vaccine. Clones were read by immunoSEQ multiplex PCR, and TCRdb kept only the in-frame ones, dropping some. The table lists approximately 120,000 clones, about 90% of them singletons, with approximately 5.2% in the top ten. This sample comprised peripheral blood, obtained on day 0 of AZD1222 vaccination. The receptors here all came from an adult in good health.

This clone showed up just once. The chain has TRBV18 and TRBJ1-6, with D unclear. There are 15 residues in the CDR3. Looked up from germline, CDR1 is KGHSH and CDR2 is LQKENI. The ends were cut back, 1 base at V and 8 bases at J, with 12 bases in the middle. CDR3: CASSPQTREDSPLHF. The CDR3 DNA reads as TGTGCCAGCTCACCACAGACAAGGGAAGATTCACCCCTCCACTTT. Filled out from reference TRBV18 and TRBJ1-6, the complete variable domain reads NAGVMQNPRHLVRRRGQEARLRCSPMKGHSHVYWYRQLPEEGLKFMVYLQKENIIDESGMPKERFSAEFPKEGPSILRIQQVVRGDSAAYFCASSPQTREDSPLHFGNGTRLTVT.

The chain carries TRBV28 and TRBJ2-3; 7 bases line up with TRBD2. The trim removed 2 bases at V and 2 bases at J, leaving 16 bases unmatched. From germline, CDR1 is MDHEN and CDR2 SYDVKM. The CDR3 contains 19 residues. CDR3 protein: CASSLRGMVSGLDTDTQYF. DNA of the CDR3: TGTGCCAGCAGTTTACGGGGGATGGTTAGCGGGCTGGACACAGATACGCAGTATTTT.